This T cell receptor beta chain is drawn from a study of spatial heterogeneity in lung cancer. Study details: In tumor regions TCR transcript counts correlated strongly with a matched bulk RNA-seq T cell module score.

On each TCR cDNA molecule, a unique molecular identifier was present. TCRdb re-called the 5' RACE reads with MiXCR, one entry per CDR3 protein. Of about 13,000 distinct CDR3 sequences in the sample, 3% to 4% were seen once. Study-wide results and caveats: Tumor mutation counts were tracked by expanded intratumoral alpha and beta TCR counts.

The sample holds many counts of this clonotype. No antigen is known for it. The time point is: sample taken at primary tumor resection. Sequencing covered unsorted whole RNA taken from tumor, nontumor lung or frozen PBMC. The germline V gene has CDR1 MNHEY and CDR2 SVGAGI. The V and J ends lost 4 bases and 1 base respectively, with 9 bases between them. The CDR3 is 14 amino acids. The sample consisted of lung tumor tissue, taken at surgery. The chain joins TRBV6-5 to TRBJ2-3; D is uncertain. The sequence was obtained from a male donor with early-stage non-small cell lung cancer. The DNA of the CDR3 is TGTGCCAGCAGTTTGGTTGGAGGCACAGATACGCAGTATTTT. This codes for CASSLVGGTDTQYF.